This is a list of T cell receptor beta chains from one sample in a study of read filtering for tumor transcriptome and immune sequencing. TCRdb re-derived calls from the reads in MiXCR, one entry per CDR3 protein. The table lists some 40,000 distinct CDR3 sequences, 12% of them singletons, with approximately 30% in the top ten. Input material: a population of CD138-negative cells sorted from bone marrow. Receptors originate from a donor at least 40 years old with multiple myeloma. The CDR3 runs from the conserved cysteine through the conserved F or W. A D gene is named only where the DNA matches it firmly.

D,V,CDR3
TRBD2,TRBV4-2,CASSQVGGYADTQYF
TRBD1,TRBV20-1,CSAPGQGDEKLFF
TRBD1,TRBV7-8,CASSSRQGPTATNEKLFF
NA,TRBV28,CASRLPPNEKLFF
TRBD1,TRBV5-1,CASSFPKGAMEETQYF
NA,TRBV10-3,CAIKPPTTDTQYF
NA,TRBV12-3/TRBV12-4,CASSPGGSRVHEQYF
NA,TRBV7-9,CASSLGEGAEAFF
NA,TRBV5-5,CASRQHVGGRNTEAFF
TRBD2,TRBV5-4,CASSWPGTSGGNTDTQYF
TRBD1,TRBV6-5,CASFRDRVPGEQLF
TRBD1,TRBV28,CASSSGQGEGGAFF
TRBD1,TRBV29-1,CSVERLAGQANTGELFF
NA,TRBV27,CASSFNPSYEQYF
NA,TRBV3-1,CASSFYRTEATQYF
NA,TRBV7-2,CASSLGPGAGANVLTF
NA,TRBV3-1,CASSQRGLYEQYF
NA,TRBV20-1,CSAQPPGGGTQETQYF